The TCR beta chain described here comes from a study of blood T cell repertoires in COVID-19. The wider study: Sources were T cells, B-cell-depleted T cells, or PBMCs; the material itself was cDNA or gDNA.

The assay was immunoSEQ multiplex PCR, and TCRdb's table has in-frame clones only and misses some. The table includes about 310,000 clones, 90% detected once. Trimming pared 6 bases from V and 1 base from J, leaving 12 bases between. CDR3 length equals 14 residues. Germline V lookup: CDR1 KGHSH, CDR2 LQKENI. The sequence was obtained from a woman aged 18-30 years with acute COVID-19. Material: PBMCs or T cells enriched from blood (not recorded which). This chain joins TRBV18 and TRBJ1-1; D gene uncertain. The CDR3 DNA reads as TGTGCCAGCTCGACTTCGAGGTCGAACACTGAAGCTTTCTTT. It yields the protein CASSTSRSNTEAFF.